These 15 T cell receptor beta chains were sequenced from one sample in a study of blood T cell repertoires in COVID-19. Sequencing was performed with immunoSEQ multiplex PCR; in TCRdb, only in-frame clones are kept and a portion is missing. Of about 240,000 clones listed, around 88% are singletons. The sample was PBMCs or T cells enriched from blood (not recorded which). The source of these receptors is a woman between 35 and 50 years old with acute COVID-19.

The J gene is TRBJ2-7, the V gene TRBV30; TRBD2 matches at 12 bases. The CDR3 covers 17 residues. The J segment lost 2 bases and the V segment lost 3 bases, leaving 11 bases of the junction unmatched. Germline lookup yields CDR1 GTSNPN and CDR2 SVGIG (reference sequence). The CDR3 nucleotides are TGTGCCTGGAGGAAATTGAGTCTAGCGGGAGGGCCCTACGAGCAGTACTTC. Amino acids: CAWRKLSLAGGPYEQYF.

The V call is TRBV5-4, the J call TRBJ2-3; 10 nucleotides line up with TRBD2. J gave up 2 bases and V 3 bases, and 6 bases lay outside the gene matches. The CDR3 covers 16 residues. CDR1 is SGHNT, CDR2 YYREEE, per germline (reference sequence). The CDR3 nucleotides are TGTGCCAGCAGCTGGGTAGCGGGAGGCGACACAGATACGCAGTATTTT. Encoded protein: CASSWVAGGDTDTQYF.

This rearrangement joins TRBV6-4 to TRBJ2-7; a possible D gene is TRBD1 (6 bases). V was cut by 2 bases and J by 2 bases, with 13 bases left in between. There are 15 residues in the CDR3. The germline gives CDR1 MRHNA, CDR2 SNTAGT. DNA for the CDR3: TGTGCCAGCAGTGACCCCCTTTGGACAGCCTACGAGCAGTACTTC. Its protein is CASSDPLWTAYEQYF.

The rearrangement joins TRBV2 to TRBJ2-7; perhaps TRBD1 as D (5 bases). CDR1 is SNHLY and CDR2 is FYNNEI in the germline V gene. V was pared by 8 bases and J by 2 bases, with 10 bases between. CDR3 length: 12 amino acids. The CDR3 loop is CASRVRAYEQYF. CDR3 nucleotides: TGTGCCAGCCGTGTCAGGGCCTACGAGCAGTACTTC.

The rearrangement uses TRBV5-6 and TRBJ1-2, with 10 bases aligning to TRBD1. Trimming removed 4 bases from V and 5 bases from J; junction bases left unmatched: 2. In germline, CDR1 is SGHDT, CDR2 YYEEEE. The CDR3 contains 13 residues. The CDR3 is CASSRGQGYGYTF. The CDR3 region has the DNA TGTGCCAGCAGCAGGGGACAGGGGTATGGCTACACCTTC. Complete variable domain (other parts from reference TRBV5-6 and TRBJ1-2): DAGVTQSPTHLIKTRGQQVTLRCSPKSGHDTVSWYQQALGQGPQFIFQYYEEEERQRGNFPDRFSGHQFPNYSSELNVNALLLGDSALYLCASSRGQGYGYTFGSGTRLTVV.

This chain connects TRBV11-3 to TRBJ2-3; D is uncertain. V lost 1 base and J 3 bases, leaving 5 bases between the germline ends. The CDR3 consists of 13 residues. The germline V gene encodes CDR1 SGHNT and CDR2 YENEEA. DNA of the CDR3: TGTGCCAGCAGCTTAGGTTTAACAGATACGCAGTATTTT. Translating gives CASSLGLTDTQYF.

The chain employs TRBV6-1 and TRBJ1-6, with 9 nucleotides matching TRBD1. CDR1 is MNHNS, CDR2 SASEGT, per germline. There are 15 residues in the CDR3. V was pared by 3 bases and J by 9 bases, with 6 bases of the junction left unmatched. The CDR3 DNA is TGTGCCAGCAGTGAGGGACAGGGAGGGAGTTCACCCCTCCACTTT. This translates into CASSEGQGGSSPLHF.

The chain links TRBV3-1 (or the pseudogene TRBV3-2) to TRBJ2-7, with TRBD2 identical over 9 bases. V dropped 2 bases and J dropped 3; count of bases not matched to a gene: 5. The V gene's germline CDR1 is LGHDT and CDR2 YNNKEL (reference sequence). This CDR3 spans 15 amino acids. CDR3 in amino acids: CASSQPSGNFYEQYF. The CDR3 DNA is TGTGCCAGCAGCCAACCTAGCGGGAATTTCTACGAGCAGTACTTC.

The V call is TRBV2, the J call TRBJ1-4; possible D gene TRBD1, 6 bases. The ends were cut back, 5 bases at V and 3 bases at J, with 10 bases in the middle. Germline assignment: CDR1 SNHLY and CDR2 FYNNEI. This CDR3 contains 14 residues. CDR3 in amino acids: CASSTGWPNEKLFF. DNA for the CDR3: TGTGCCAGCAGTACAGGGTGGCCTAATGAAAAACTGTTTTTT. Variable domain in full (rest from reference TRBV2 and TRBJ1-4): EPEVTQTPSHQVTQMGQEVILRCVPISNHLYFYWYRQILGQKVEFLVSFYNNEISEKSEIFDDQFSVERPDGSNFTLKIRSTKLEDSAMYFCASSTGWPNEKLFFGSGTQLSVL.

The chain uses TRBV19 and TRBJ2-3; unclear D gene. CDR1 is LNHDA and CDR2 is SQIVND in the germline V gene (reference sequence). V was clipped by 2 bases and J by 3 bases, with 9 bases between them. This CDR3 is built from 14 residues. CDR3 DNA: TGTGCCAGTAGTATATTCGGTGGTACAGATACGCAGTATTTT. Encoded protein: CASSIFGGTDTQYF.

The chain combines TRBV9 with TRBJ2-7; D remains ambiguous. The germline V and J ends were trimmed by 2 bases and 3 bases, with 18 bases remaining between them. Germline assignment: CDR1 SGDLS and CDR2 YYNGEE. This CDR3 contains 16 residues. In DNA, the CDR3 is TGTGCCAGCAGCGTCGAGCAGGTAAGCCATGACTACGAGCAGTACTTC. Translated: CASSVEQVSHDYEQYF.

This chain connects TRBV10-1 to TRBJ1-3; D is perhaps TRBD1 (6 bases). Between the trimmed V and J ends, which lost 5 bases and 4 bases, there was a span of 9 bases. CDR1 and CDR2 (germline): WNHNN, SYGVQD (reference sequence). The CDR3 is 13 amino acids. The CDR3 bases are TGCGCCAGCAGTCTCGGACAGGGAAACACCATATATTTT. Translation: CASSLGQGNTIYF.

The rearrangement links TRBV29-1 to TRBJ2-1; TRBD1 matches at 8 bases. The ends lost 8 bases at V and 7 bases at J; junction bases unmatched: 13. This CDR3 is 14 amino acids long. The germline V gene encodes CDR1 SQVTM and CDR2 ANQGSEA. In DNA form, the CDR3 reads TGCAGCTTAAGGACAGGGAACAGGGGGAATGAGCAGTTCTTC. It yields the protein CSLRTGNRGNEQFF.

CDR3 DNA: TGTGCCAGCAGCCGGACCGGGGAGCTGTTTTTT. This encodes CASSRTGELFF. This rearrangement joins TRBV9 to TRBJ2-2, with unresolved D. This CDR3 comprises 11 residues. Germline loops: CDR1 SGDLS, CDR2 YYNGEE. V lost 4 bases, J lost 5 bases, and 3 bases lay in between.

The V and J genes are TRBV4-1 and TRBJ2-2, with 10 nucleotides matching TRBD2. In germline, CDR1 is MGHRA, CDR2 YSYEKL. This CDR3 contains 17 residues. After removal of 0 bases from V and 4 bases from J, the junction contained 5 bases not matched to a gene. In DNA form, the CDR3 reads TGCGCCAGCAGCCAAGAGAAGCGGGAGGGCCGCACCGGGGAGCTGTTTTTT. It translates to CASSQEKREGRTGELFF.